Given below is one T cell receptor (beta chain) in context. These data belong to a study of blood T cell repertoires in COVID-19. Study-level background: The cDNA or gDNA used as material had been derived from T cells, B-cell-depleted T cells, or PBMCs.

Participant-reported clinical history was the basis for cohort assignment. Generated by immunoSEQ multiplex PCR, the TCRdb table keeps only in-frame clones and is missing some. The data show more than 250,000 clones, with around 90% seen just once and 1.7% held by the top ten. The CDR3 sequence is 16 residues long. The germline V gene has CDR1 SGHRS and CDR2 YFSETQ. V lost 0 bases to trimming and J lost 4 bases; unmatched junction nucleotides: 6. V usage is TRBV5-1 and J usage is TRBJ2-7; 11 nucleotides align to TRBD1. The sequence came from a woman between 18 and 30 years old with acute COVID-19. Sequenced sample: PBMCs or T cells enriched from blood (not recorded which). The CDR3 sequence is CASSLASGTGGYEQYF. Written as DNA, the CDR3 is TGCGCCAGCAGCTTGGCGTCCGGGACAGGGGGATACGAGCAGTACTTC.